What follows are 9 T cell receptor beta chains derived from one specimen sequenced in a study of brain T cells in children with intractable seizures (dated by TCRdb to the early 2020s). The label giving this sample's time point can be read as: blood from clinic visit 5 months post-surgery; TSC patient then seizure free. To prepare the library, the immunoSEQ multiplex PCR assay was applied. TCRdb holds this immuneACCESS table with in-frame rearrangements only. Some clones are missing; in checked studies, unresolved V genes explain under half, and the rest has no known cause. This sample holds approximately 330,000 clones; over 85% were observed only once. 5.7% of the sample belongs to the ten largest clones. The input for sequencing was peripheral blood, taken approximately 5 months after surgery. The receptors derive from a boy less than two years old with tuberous sclerosis and intractable seizures.

This sequence joins TRBV6-5 and TRBJ2-5; 7 nucleotides agree with TRBD2. Germline assignment: CDR1 MNHEY and CDR2 SVGAGI. The junction had 7 bases not matched to a gene; V was cut back by 2 bases and J by 4 bases. The CDR3 consists of 15 residues. In DNA, the CDR3 is TGTGCCAGCAGTTACGGACTAGGCCGGGTAGAGACCCAGTACTTC. Protein sequence: CASSYGLGRVETQYF.

This clone was counted once. The V and J genes are TRBV24-1 and TRBJ1-2, with TRBD1 as a possible D gene (5 bases). This CDR3 spans 14 amino acids. The germline gives CDR1 KGHDR, CDR2 SFDVKD. V lost 4 bases and J lost 7, with 15 bases in between. CDR3 coding DNA: TGTGCCACCAGTGAGCGGGGCGCGAGGTCTGGCTACACCTTC. Its protein product is CATSERGARSGYTF.

This sequence joins TRBV9 and TRBJ2-7; 7 bases match TRBD2. CDR1 and CDR2 (germline): SGDLS, YYNGEE. V trimming: 5 bases; J trimming: 2 bases; junction bases outside the gene matches: 7. CDR3 length equals 14 residues. The CDR3 sequence is CASSPERGPYEQYF. The DNA of the CDR3 is TGTGCCAGCAGTCCTGAGCGGGGCCCCTACGAGCAGTACTTC.

The chain employs TRBV13 and TRBJ1-2; weak D call: TRBD1 (5 bases). The V gene lost 3 bases and the J gene lost 1 base, with 9 bases spanning the gap. This CDR3 region has 14 residues. In germline, CDR1 is PRHDT, CDR2 FYEKMQ (reference sequence). In DNA, the CDR3 is TGTGCCAGCAGCTTGAGGGGATATAACTATGGCTACACCTTC. Residues: CASSLRGYNYGYTF. The full variable domain, its missing parts supplied by reference TRBV13 and TRBJ1-2, is AAGVIQSPRHLIKEKRETATLKCYPIPRHDTVYWYQQGPGQDPQFLISFYEKMQSDKGSIPDRFSAQQFSDYHSELNMSSLELGDSALYFCASSLRGYNYGYTFGSGTRLTVV.

The chain has TRBV30 and TRBJ1-5; D remains unclear. The CDR3 covers 14 residues. Deletions cut 6 bases from V and 5 bases from J, with 17 bases between. Germline V gene lookup returns CDR1 GTSNPN and CDR2 SVGIG (reference sequence). The CDR3 reads CACTRVGRDQPQHF. The CDR3 region has the DNA TGTGCCTGCACCCGGGTTGGGAGGGATCAGCCCCAGCATTTT. The whole variable domain, remainder taken from reference TRBV30 and TRBJ1-5, is SQTIHQWPATLVQPVGSPLSLECTVEGTSNPNLYWYRQAAGRGLQLLFYSVGIGQISSEVPQNLSASRPQDRQFILSSKKLLLSDSGFYLCACTRVGRDQPQHFGDGTRLSIL.

This chain links TRBV7-9 with TRBJ1-4; D unresolved. The CDR3 runs to 17 residues. CDR1 SEHNR and CDR2 FQNEAQ come from the germline V gene (reference sequence). Trimming shortened V by 0 bases and J by 0 bases, and 11 bases separated the two germline ends. CDR3 nucleotides: TGTGCCAGCAGCTTAGCGGTTAAAGGCACAACTAATGAAAAACTGTTTTTT. Translation gives CASSLAVKGTTNEKLFF.

V gene TRBV12-5 combines with J gene TRBJ1-4; D uncertain. Deletions cut 4 bases from V and 4 bases from J, with 19 bases between. The germline V gene has CDR1 LGHNT and CDR2 FRNRAP. The CDR3 sequence is 17 residues long. This chain's CDR3 is CASGWGSFFQDNEKLFF. The CDR3, as DNA: TGTGCTAGTGGTTGGGGATCCTTTTTCCAGGATAATGAAAAACTGTTTTTT.

This clone was recorded once. V is TRBV9 and J is TRBJ2-3; 11 bases map to TRBD2. CDR1 and CDR2 from the germline V gene are SGDLS and YYNGEE. With V trimmed by 3 bases and J by 6 bases, 6 bases remained unmatched. The CDR3 is 15 residues long. The CDR3 loop reads CASSGTSGRRDTQYF. The CDR3, as DNA: TGTGCCAGCAGCGGAACTAGCGGGAGACGGGATACGCAGTATTTT.

J is TRBJ2-2 and V is TRBV6-4, with D unresolved. CDR3 size: 13 residues. Germline V gene sequence: CDR1 MRHNA, CDR2 SNTAGT. V was pared by 5 bases and J by 5 bases, with 9 bases between. The CDR3, as DNA: TGTGCCAGCAGTACTTGGCCTACCGGGGAGCTGTTTTTT. It encodes CASSTWPTGELFF.